This T cell receptor (beta chain) was documented in a study of T cells in Graves' hyperthyroidism and ophthalmopathy. The study, taken as a whole, reports: The model foresaw ophthalmopathy a median approximately 6.3 months prior to onset.

This clonotype was counted ten times or more. Its antigen is unknown. It was RNA transcripts that yielded the amplified TCR beta CDR3 regions. With the HTBI primer set, the TCR CDR3 went through a first round of RT-PCR. Each CDR3 protein gets one entry after TCRdb re-called the multiplex PCR reads with MiXCR. The repertoire includes 530,000 or so distinct CDR3 sequences, roughly a quarter of them detected once, and around 10% sits in the top ten. V trimming: 5 bases; J trimming: 8 bases; junction bases outside the gene matches: 8. This CDR3 is 13 amino acids long. Germline CDR1 is MNHNS and CDR2 is SASEGT. Diagnoses rested on clinical symptoms, serum thyroxine and TRAb, thyroid ultrasound and orbital computed tomography. About 9.4 ml fresh peripheral blood yielded the PBMCs.

This TCR was sampled from a woman under 40 with Graves' ophthalmopathy. Specimen: blood. The chain joins TRBV6-1 to TRBJ1-2; 7 bases are shared with TRBD1. The CDR3 DNA sequence: TGTGCCAGCAGTAAGACAGGGTCTGACGGCTACACCTTC. Protein product: CASSKTGSDGYTF.